These T cell receptor beta chains were read from a single sample in a study of cytomegalovirus exposure and HLA in healthy donors. Clones were sequenced by immunoSEQ multiplex PCR, and TCRdb holds only the in-frame ones, with some missing. The repertoire has 100,000 to 150,000 clones, under 90% of them found once; the top ten carry approximately 2.3%. The material sequenced was PBMCs. Receptors originate from a woman aged 25 to 39 in good health and CMV-seronegative. CDR3s include the opening cysteine and the closing phenylalanine or tryptophan. The D gene is left open where the match is weak. The listing skips clone size in some rows; elsewhere it reads once, few, many or a size class.

V gene: TRBV27; J gene: TRBJ2-7; D gene: TRBD2; clone size: NA; CDR3 protein: CASSLQRGPYEQYF; CDR3 DNA: TGTGCCAGCAGTTTACAGCGGGGGCCCTACGAGCAGTACTTC
V gene: TRBV9; J gene: TRBJ2-3; D gene: NA; clone size: NA; CDR3 protein: CASSGDTAVTDTQYF; CDR3 DNA: TGTGCCAGCAGCGGAGACACGGCAGTCACAGATACGCAGTATTTT
V gene: TRBV10-3; J gene: TRBJ1-5; D gene: NA; clone size: NA; CDR3 protein: CAISGHLNQPQHF; CDR3 DNA: TGTGCCATCAGTGGACACCTAAATCAGCCCCAGCATTTT
V gene: TRBV27; J gene: TRBJ1-3; D gene: TRBD1; clone size: NA; CDR3 protein: CASSTRTGLSGNTIYF; CDR3 DNA: TGTGCCAGCAGTACACGGACAGGGCTCTCTGGAAACACCATATATTTT
V gene: TRBV2; J gene: TRBJ2-7; D gene: TRBD1; clone size: NA; CDR3 protein: CASSRDRVTIYEQYF; CDR3 DNA: TGTGCCAGCAGTCGGGACAGGGTAACGATCTACGAGCAGTACTTC
V gene: TRBV5-1; J gene: TRBJ2-5; D gene: NA; clone size: once; CDR3 protein: CASSQQVASVALETQYF; CDR3 DNA: TGCGCCAGCAGCCAACAGGTGGCTAGCGTCGCTCTAGAGACCCAGTACTTC
V gene: TRBV5-1; J gene: TRBJ2-4; D gene: TRBD1; clone size: NA; CDR3 protein: CASSPEGQGAGAKNIQYF; CDR3 DNA: TGCGCCAGCAGCCCGGAGGGACAGGGGGCAGGGGCCAAAAACATTCAGTACTTC
V gene: TRBV7-8; J gene: TRBJ1-1; D gene: NA; clone size: NA; CDR3 protein: CASSLALWTVNTEAFF; CDR3 DNA: TGTGCCAGCAGCTTAGCGCTATGGACAGTGAACACTGAAGCTTTCTTT
V gene: TRBV7-8; J gene: TRBJ2-1; D gene: TRBD2; clone size: NA; CDR3 protein: CASSLALLREGYNEQFF; CDR3 DNA: TGTGCCAGCAGCTTAGCGCTTCTACGGGAGGGGTACAATGAGCAGTTCTTC
V gene: TRBV6-5; J gene: TRBJ1-3; D gene: NA; clone size: NA; CDR3 protein: CASSYSTGAGNTIYF; CDR3 DNA: TGTGCCAGCAGTTACTCGACGGGGGCTGGAAACACCATATATTTT
V gene: TRBV7-2; J gene: TRBJ2-2; D gene: NA; clone size: many; CDR3 protein: CASRRTGELFF; CDR3 DNA: TGTGCCAGCAGACGGACCGGGGAGCTGTTTTTT
V gene: TRBV29-1; J gene: TRBJ1-2; D gene: NA; clone size: NA; CDR3 protein: CSASDSLPRGYTF; CDR3 DNA: TGCAGCGCGTCGGACAGTCTGCCGAGGGGCTACACCTTC
V gene: TRBV7-9; J gene: TRBJ1-1; D gene: NA; clone size: NA; CDR3 protein: CASSPSSGIQAFF; CDR3 DNA: TGTGCCAGCAGCCCATCGTCCGGGATTCAAGCTTTCTTT
V gene: TRBV6-1; J gene: TRBJ2-5; D gene: NA; clone size: NA; CDR3 protein: CASSEGQITSETQYF; CDR3 DNA: TGTGCCAGCAGTGAAGGCCAGATTACCTCAGAGACCCAGTACTTC
V gene: TRBV27; J gene: TRBJ2-2; D gene: NA; clone size: NA; CDR3 protein: CASSFRQGETGELFF; CDR3 DNA: TGTGCCAGCAGTTTTAGGCAGGGCGAGACCGGGGAGCTGTTTTTT
V gene: TRBV11-2; J gene: TRBJ2-1; D gene: TRBD2; clone size: NA; CDR3 protein: CASSFRLAGSDEQFF; CDR3 DNA: TGTGCCAGCAGCTTTCGACTAGCAGGTTCCGATGAGCAGTTCTTC
V gene: TRBV15; J gene: TRBJ1-2; D gene: TRBD1; clone size: NA; CDR3 protein: CATSNGQVFYGYTF; CDR3 DNA: TGTGCCACCAGCAACGGACAGGTCTTCTATGGCTACACCTTC
V gene: TRBV9; J gene: TRBJ1-1; D gene: TRBD1; clone size: NA; CDR3 protein: CASSADRGTTEAFF; CDR3 DNA: TGTGCCAGCAGCGCCGACAGGGGGACCACTGAAGCTTTCTTT
V gene: TRBV19; J gene: TRBJ1-1; D gene: NA; clone size: NA; CDR3 protein: CASSLGGNTEAFF; CDR3 DNA: TGTGCCAGTAGTCTGGGGGGGAACACTGAAGCTTTCTTT
V gene: TRBV29-1; J gene: TRBJ1-5; D gene: NA; clone size: NA; CDR3 protein: CSASTGFGNQPQHF; CDR3 DNA: TGCAGCGCCTCGACGGGGTTCGGCAATCAGCCCCAGCATTTT
V gene: TRBV11-1; J gene: TRBJ2-3; D gene: TRBD1; clone size: once; CDR3 protein: CASSGTGGSTDTQYF; CDR3 DNA: TGTGCCAGCTCCGGGACAGGGGGCAGCACAGATACGCAGTATTTT
V gene: TRBV7-8; J gene: TRBJ2-3; D gene: TRBD2; clone size: NA; CDR3 protein: CASSPRQSGGAKDTQYF; CDR3 DNA: TGTGCCAGCAGCCCTAGACAAAGCGGGGGGGCCAAAGATACGCAGTATTTT
V gene: TRBV5-6; J gene: TRBJ2-5; D gene: NA; clone size: NA; CDR3 protein: CASSLSDTHQETQYF; CDR3 DNA: TGTGCCAGCAGCCTTAGCGACACACACCAAGAGACCCAGTACTTC
V gene: TRBV7-9; J gene: TRBJ1-5; D gene: TRBD1; clone size: NA; CDR3 protein: CASNAGQGDSNQPQHF; CDR3 DNA: TGTGCCAGCAACGCGGGACAGGGGGATAGCAATCAGCCCCAGCATTTT
V gene: TRBV9; J gene: TRBJ2-7; D gene: TRBD2; clone size: NA; CDR3 protein: CASSGPGTSGGLRDEQYF; CDR3 DNA: TGTGCCAGCAGCGGACCCGGGACTAGCGGGGGCTTAAGGGACGAGCAGTACTTC
V gene: TRBV2; J gene: TRBJ1-2; D gene: NA; clone size: few; CDR3 protein: CASRYSGDYTF; CDR3 DNA: TGTGCCAGCAGATACTCCGGGGACTACACCTTC
V gene: TRBV9; J gene: TRBJ2-3; D gene: TRBD2; clone size: NA; CDR3 protein: CASSVRGVPDTQYF; CDR3 DNA: TGTGCCAGCAGCGTCCGGGGGGTCCCAGATACGCAGTATTTT
V gene: TRBV7-9; J gene: TRBJ2-5; D gene: TRBD2; clone size: NA; CDR3 protein: CASSPAGGQETQYF; CDR3 DNA: TGTGCCAGCAGCCCAGCGGGGGGCCAAGAGACCCAGTACTTC
V gene: TRBV11-2; J gene: TRBJ1-2; D gene: TRBD1; clone size: NA; CDR3 protein: CASSYDAGTGFYGYTF; CDR3 DNA: TGTGCCAGCAGCTATGACGCCGGGACAGGGTTTTATGGCTACACCTTC
V gene: TRBV6-5; J gene: TRBJ1-1; D gene: NA; clone size: NA; CDR3 protein: CASSYGGEITEAFF; CDR3 DNA: TGTGCCAGCAGTTATGGGGGGGAAATTACTGAAGCTTTCTTT
V gene: TRBV7-2; J gene: TRBJ2-7; D gene: TRBD1; clone size: NA; CDR3 protein: CASSRQGYEQYF; CDR3 DNA: TGTGCCAGCAGCCGACAGGGCTACGAGCAGTACTTC
V gene: TRBV7-9; J gene: TRBJ2-5; D gene: NA; clone size: once; CDR3 protein: CASSFTDRRETQYF; CDR3 DNA: TGTGCCAGCAGTTTCACGGACAGAAGGGAGACCCAGTACTTC
V gene: TRBV19; J gene: TRBJ1-1; D gene: NA; clone size: NA; CDR3 protein: CASSRREAGGTEAFF; CDR3 DNA: TGTGCCAGTAGTCGCCGCGAAGCCGGGGGCACTGAAGCTTTCTTT
V gene: TRBV29-1; J gene: TRBJ1-2; D gene: NA; clone size: NA; CDR3 protein: CSVQAGALGYTF; CDR3 DNA: TGCAGCGTCCAAGCAGGGGCCCTCGGCTACACCTTC
V gene: TRBV11-2; J gene: TRBJ2-3; D gene: TRBD2; clone size: NA; CDR3 protein: CASSLGRTSGGTDTQYF; CDR3 DNA: TGTGCCAGCAGCTTAGGCCGAACTAGCGGGGGTACAGATACGCAGTATTTT
V gene: TRBV11-3; J gene: TRBJ2-5; D gene: TRBD2; clone size: NA; CDR3 protein: CASSRREGQETQYF; CDR3 DNA: TGTGCCAGCAGCCGAAGGGAGGGTCAAGAGACCCAGTACTTC
V gene: TRBV5-6; J gene: TRBJ2-3; D gene: NA; clone size: once; CDR3 protein: CASSLIQGSTDTQYF; CDR3 DNA: TGTGCCAGCAGCTTAATACAGGGATCCACAGATACGCAGTATTTT
V gene: TRBV5-8; J gene: TRBJ2-7; D gene: TRBD1; clone size: once; CDR3 protein: CASSPGDRTLHEQYF; CDR3 DNA: TGTGCCAGCAGCCCGGGGGACAGGACTCTCCACGAGCAGTACTTC
V gene: TRBV14; J gene: TRBJ1-2; D gene: NA; clone size: few; CDR3 protein: CASSLRDSLGGYTF; CDR3 DNA: TGTGCCAGCAGCCTCCGGGACTCCTTAGGAGGCTACACCTTC
V gene: TRBV5-4; J gene: TRBJ1-2; D gene: NA; clone size: NA; CDR3 protein: CASQDRLNYGYTF; CDR3 DNA: TGTGCCAGCCAGGACAGACTTAACTATGGCTACACCTTC
V gene: TRBV30; J gene: TRBJ1-5; D gene: NA; clone size: NA; CDR3 protein: CAWSIKGGGRYGQPQHF; CDR3 DNA: TGTGCCTGGAGTATTAAGGGGGGGGGCAGGTACGGTCAGCCCCAGCATTTT
V gene: TRBV2; J gene: TRBJ2-2; D gene: NA; clone size: NA; CDR3 protein: CASSESVLTGELFF; CDR3 DNA: TGTGCCAGCAGCGAATCGGTCCTCACCGGGGAGCTGTTTTTT
V gene: TRBV2; J gene: TRBJ2-7; D gene: NA; clone size: NA; CDR3 protein: CASSGLPSEQYF; CDR3 DNA: TGTGCCAGCAGTGGACTCCCCTCCGAGCAGTACTTC
V gene: TRBV27; J gene: TRBJ2-1; D gene: TRBD2; clone size: NA; CDR3 protein: CASSPPGAGGNEQFF; CDR3 DNA: TGTGCCAGCAGTCCCCCCGGGGCGGGGGGCAATGAGCAGTTCTTC
V gene: TRBV4-2; J gene: TRBJ2-7; D gene: TRBD1; clone size: NA; CDR3 protein: CASSQAETGEPYEQYF; CDR3 DNA: TGTGCCAGCAGCCAAGCCGAGACAGGGGAGCCCTACGAGCAGTACTTC
V gene: TRBV5-4; J gene: TRBJ1-3; D gene: NA; clone size: NA; CDR3 protein: CASSAQQGSGNTIYF; CDR3 DNA: TGTGCCAGCAGCGCTCAGCAGGGGTCTGGAAACACCATATATTTT
V gene: TRBV30; J gene: TRBJ1-6; D gene: NA; clone size: NA; CDR3 protein: CAWNRLGGSPLHF; CDR3 DNA: TGTGCCTGGAATAGGCTGGGCGGGTCACCCCTCCACTTT
V gene: TRBV7-2; J gene: TRBJ2-4; D gene: NA; clone size: NA; CDR3 protein: CASSFSSKDIQYF; CDR3 DNA: TGTGCCAGCAGCTTTTCCAGTAAAGACATTCAGTACTTC
V gene: TRBV6-5; J gene: TRBJ1-1; D gene: NA; clone size: NA; CDR3 protein: CASSYREWAEAFF; CDR3 DNA: TGTGCCAGCAGTTATAGGGAGTGGGCTGAAGCTTTCTTT